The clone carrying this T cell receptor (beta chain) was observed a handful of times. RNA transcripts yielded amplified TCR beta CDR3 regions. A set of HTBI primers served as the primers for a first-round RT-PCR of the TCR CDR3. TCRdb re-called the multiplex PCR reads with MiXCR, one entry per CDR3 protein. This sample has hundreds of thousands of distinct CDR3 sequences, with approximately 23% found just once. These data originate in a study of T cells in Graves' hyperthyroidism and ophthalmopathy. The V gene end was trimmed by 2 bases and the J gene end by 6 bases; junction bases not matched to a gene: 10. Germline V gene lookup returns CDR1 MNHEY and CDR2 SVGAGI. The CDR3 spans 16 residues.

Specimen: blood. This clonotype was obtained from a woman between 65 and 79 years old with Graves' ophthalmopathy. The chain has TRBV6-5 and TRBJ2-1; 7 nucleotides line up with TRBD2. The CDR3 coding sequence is TGTGCCAGCAGTTACGCGGCTAGCGGAGGCCGCAATGAGCAGTTCTTC. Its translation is CASSYAASGGRNEQFF.